This T cell receptor beta chain was documented in a study of shared clonotypes between healthy human individuals. Germline V lookup: CDR1 MGHDK, CDR2 SYGVNS. V dropped 4 bases and J dropped 9 bases, with 17 bases sitting between them. The CDR3 has 14 residues. Here immunoSEQ multiplex PCR was the method, and the copy in TCRdb shows in-frame clones only, minus some. The table lists about 2.3 million clones, approximately 90% of them singletons. The J gene is TRBJ2-3, the V gene TRBV25-1; D tentatively fits TRBD1 or TRBD2 (6 bases each). This TCR came from a man between 18 and 35 years old in good health. Some clones in this sample may be carry-over from other donors' samples. Sequenced sample: naive CD4+ T cells from PBMCs. Regarding subset: CD45RA+ positively selected. The chain's CDR3 is CASSVPGAPATQYF. CDR3 in DNA: TGTGCCAGCAGTGTCCCGGGGGCCCCAGCCACGCAGTATTTT.